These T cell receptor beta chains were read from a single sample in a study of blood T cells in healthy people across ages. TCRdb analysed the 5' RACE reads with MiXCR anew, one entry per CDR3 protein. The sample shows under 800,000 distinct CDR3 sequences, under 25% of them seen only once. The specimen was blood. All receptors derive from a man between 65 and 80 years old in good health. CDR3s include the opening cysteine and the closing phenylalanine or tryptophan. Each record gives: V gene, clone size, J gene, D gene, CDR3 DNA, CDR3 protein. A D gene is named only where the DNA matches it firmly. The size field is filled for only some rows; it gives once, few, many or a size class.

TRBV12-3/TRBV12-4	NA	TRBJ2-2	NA	TGTGCCAGCAGTCCCGGGCCACCGAACACCGGGGAGCTGTTTTTT	CASSPGPPNTGELFF
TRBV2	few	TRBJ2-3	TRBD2	TGTGCCAGCAGGCTAGCGGGAGGGACTAGCACAGATACGCAGTATTTT	CASRLAGGTSTDTQYF
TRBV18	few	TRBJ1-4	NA	TGTGCCAGCTCACCAGCCAGGGTTAATGAAAAACTGTTTTTT	CASSPARVNEKLFF
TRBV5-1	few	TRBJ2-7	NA	TGCGCCAGCAGCTTGGAGGCCCAAGGGGCCTACGAGCAGTACTTC	CASSLEAQGAYEQYF
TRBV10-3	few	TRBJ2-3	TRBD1	TGTGCCACCGACCCGGGACAGAGCACAGATACGCAGTATTTT	CATDPGQSTDTQYF
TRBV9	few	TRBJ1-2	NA	TGTGCCAGCAGCGTAGGCGGAGGGATGGGCTATGGCTACACCTTC	CASSVGGGMGYGYTF
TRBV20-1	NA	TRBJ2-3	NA	TGCAGTGCTAGAGTGGGACTTGACACAGATACGCAGTATTTT	CSARVGLDTDTQYF
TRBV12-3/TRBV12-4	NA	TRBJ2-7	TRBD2	TGTGCCAGCAGTTTAGGGCTAGCGGGAGGGCCTCGATCCGAGCAGTACTTC	CASSLGLAGGPRSEQYF
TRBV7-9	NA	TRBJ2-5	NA	TGTGCTATGCCCCAGGGGAGAAGGACCCAGTACTTC	CAMPQGRRTQYF
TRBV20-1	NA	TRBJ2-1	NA	TGCAGTCCGAAGGGGGGGATGTCCTACAATGAGCAGTTCTTC	CSPKGGMSYNEQFF
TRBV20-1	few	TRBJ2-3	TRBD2	TGCAGTGCTAGATCCGGGACTAGCGTTAAAGATACGCAGTATTTT	CSARSGTSVKDTQYF
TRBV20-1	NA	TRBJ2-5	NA	TGCAGTGCTAATAGCGGAGAGACCCAGTACTTC	CSANSGETQYF
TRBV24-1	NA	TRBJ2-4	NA	TGTGCCACCAGTGAGTCGGGACCCAAAAACATTCAGTACTTC	CATSESGPKNIQYF
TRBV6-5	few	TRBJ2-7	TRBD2	TGTGCCAGCAGTTACCTGACTAGCGGCGCTCTCGAGCAGTACTTC	CASSYLTSGALEQYF
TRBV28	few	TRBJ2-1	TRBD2	TGTGCCAGCAGTTCTAGCGGACTTGAGCAGTTCTTC	CASSSSGLEQFF
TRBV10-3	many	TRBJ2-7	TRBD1	TGTGCCATCGGGGACAGGGGGCCCTCCTACGAGCAGTACTTC	CAIGDRGPSYEQYF
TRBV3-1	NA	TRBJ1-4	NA	TGTGCCAGCAGCCAAGACCCCGGGAATGAAAAACTGTTTTTT	CASSQDPGNEKLFF
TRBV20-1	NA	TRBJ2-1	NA	TGCAGTGCTCCAGGGACCTCCTACAATGAGCAGTTCTTC	CSAPGTSYNEQFF
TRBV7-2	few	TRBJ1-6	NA	TGTGCCAGCAGCACCGGACAGTCGGATTCACCCCTCCACTTT	CASSTGQSDSPLHF
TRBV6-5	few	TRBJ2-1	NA	TGTGCCAGCAGTTCTTACTATGGGGACATGAGCAATGAGCAGTTCTTC	CASSSYYGDMSNEQFF
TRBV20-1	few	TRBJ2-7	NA	TGCAGTGCTAGAGCCGGGACAACCTACGAGCAGTACTTC	CSARAGTTYEQYF
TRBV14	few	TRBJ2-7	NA	TGTGCCAGCAGCCAGTTCAGGGCCCCTTACGAGCAGTACTTC	CASSQFRAPYEQYF
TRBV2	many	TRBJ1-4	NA	TGTGCCAGCAGTGACGATACTGGCGGGGGTGAAAAACTGTTTTTT	CASSDDTGGGEKLFF
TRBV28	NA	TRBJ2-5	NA	TGTGCCAGCAGTTTTTACAAACAAGAGACCCAGTACTTC	CASSFYKQETQYF
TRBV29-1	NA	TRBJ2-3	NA	TGCAGCGTTGAAAAGTCTCAAGATACGCAGTATTTT	CSVEKSQDTQYF
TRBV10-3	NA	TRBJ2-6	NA	TGTGCCATCAGTCAACCTGGGGCCAACGTCCTGACTTTC	CAISQPGANVLTF
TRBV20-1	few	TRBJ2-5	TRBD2	TGCAGTCCCGTGGGCGGGAGTCCAGAGACCCAGTACTTC	CSPVGGSPETQYF
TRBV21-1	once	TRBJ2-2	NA	TGTGCCAGCAGCAAATGGGGGCAGAGGACCGGGGAGCTGTTTTTT	CASSKWGQRTGELFF
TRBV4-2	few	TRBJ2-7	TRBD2	TGTGCCAGCAGCCAAGAATCGACTAGCGCCAAAGAGCAGTACTTC	CASSQESTSAKEQYF
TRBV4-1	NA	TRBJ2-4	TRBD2	TGCGCCAGCAGCCTAAAGACTAGCGACATTCAGTACTTC	CASSLKTSDIQYF
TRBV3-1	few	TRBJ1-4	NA	TGTGCCAGCAGCTTGGAAGGGGGACTGTTTTTT	CASSLEGGLFF
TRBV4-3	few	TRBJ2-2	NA	TGCGCCAGCAGCCAAGATCGCCTAGCCGCCGGGGAGCTGTTTTTT	CASSQDRLAAGELFF
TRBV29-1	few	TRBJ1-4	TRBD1	TGCAGCGTGGGGAGAGTACAGGGGGCTAGTAATGAAAAACTGTTTTTT	CSVGRVQGASNEKLFF
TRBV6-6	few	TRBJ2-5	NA	TGTGCCAGCAGTTACGAGACGGGTGGGACCCAGTACTTC	CASSYETGGTQYF
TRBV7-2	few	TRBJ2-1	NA	TGTGCCAGCAGCTTAGTCAGGGAAGATGAGCAGTTCTTC	CASSLVREDEQFF
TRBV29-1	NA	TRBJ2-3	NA	TGCAGCGGAGGGGTCCCCATGGATACGCAGTATTTT	CSGGVPMDTQYF
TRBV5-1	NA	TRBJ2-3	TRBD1	TGCGCCAGCATCTCGGGACAGGCCGTAGGAGATACGCAGTATTTT	CASISGQAVGDTQYF
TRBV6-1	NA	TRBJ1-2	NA	TGTGCCAGCAGTGACCAAGGGCACTATGGCTACACCTTC	CASSDQGHYGYTF
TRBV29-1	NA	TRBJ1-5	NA	TGCAGCGTGCTTACAGGGAGCAATCAGCCCCAGCATTTT	CSVLTGSNQPQHF
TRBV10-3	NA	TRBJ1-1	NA	TGTGCCATCAGTGAGTCTAGGTCCTACGCCGTTGAAGCTTTCTTT	CAISESRSYAVEAFF
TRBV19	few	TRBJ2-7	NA	TGTGCCAGTAGTATCCAGACAAGCTCCTACGAGCAGTACTTC	CASSIQTSSYEQYF
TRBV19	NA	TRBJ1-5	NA	TGTGCCAGTAGTTCTCCCTGGACCGGGGGCGGTCAGCCCCAGCATTTT	CASSSPWTGGGQPQHF
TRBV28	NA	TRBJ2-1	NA	TGTGCCAGCAGTTCGGCTAGCAGGAATGAGCAGTTCTTC	CASSSASRNEQFF
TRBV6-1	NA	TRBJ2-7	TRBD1	TGTGCCAGCAGTGACGGTGGGGGACAGGACTACGAGCAGTACTTC	CASSDGGGQDYEQYF
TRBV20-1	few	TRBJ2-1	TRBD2	TGCAGTGCTAGAGCTTGGGACGAGACTAGCGGGAGAAATGAGCAGTTCTTC	CSARAWDETSGRNEQFF
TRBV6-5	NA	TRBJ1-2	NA	TGTGCCAGCAGTTACTCTGGGGTGGGTGACTATGGCTACACCTTC	CASSYSGVGDYGYTF
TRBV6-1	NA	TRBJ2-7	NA	TGTGCCAGCAGTGCCAGTACCGAGCAGTACTTC	CASSASTEQYF
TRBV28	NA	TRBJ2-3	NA	TGTGCCAGCAGTGTAACCCCAGGGGCTAGCGGTGATACGCAGTATTTT	CASSVTPGASGDTQYF
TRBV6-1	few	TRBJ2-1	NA	TGTGCCAGCAGTGCCCGACAAAATGAGCAGTTCTTC	CASSARQNEQFF
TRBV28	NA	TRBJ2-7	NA	TGTGCCAGCAGTCCGCAACCGGGCGAGCAGTACTTC	CASSPQPGEQYF
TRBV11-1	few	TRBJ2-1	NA	TGTGCCAGCAGCCTGACTTTCGACAATGAGCAGTTCTTC	CASSLTFDNEQFF
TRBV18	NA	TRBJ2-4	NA	TGTGCCAGCTCACCACTTTCGGGGGCAGCCAAAAACATTCAGTACTTC	CASSPLSGAAKNIQYF